This T cell receptor (beta chain) was retrieved from a study of control samples from healthy donors and cancer patients. Profiling relied on immunoSEQ multiplex PCR, and the TCRdb table lists in-frame clones only, not all of them. Of around 200,000 clones in the sample, about nine tenths were seen once. CDR1 is LNHDA and CDR2 is SQIVND in the germline V gene (reference sequence). The CDR3 length is 15 residues. J was trimmed by 5 bases and V by 1 base; bases with no gene match: 5. This clonotype originated in a woman in her 30s in good health. The chain combines TRBV19 with TRBJ2-5, with 9 bases identical to TRBD2. The sequencing input was blood. The CDR3 DNA follows: TGTGCCAGTAGTATAGCGGGTAGCGGGGGTGAGACCCAGTACTTC. Its protein is CASSIAGSGGETQYF.